The text below deals with one TCR beta chain. No antigen is known for it. Qualities for individual bases were not recorded, and no much larger clone is one base off. The data originate from a study of blood T cell repertoires in COVID-19 (dated by TCRdb to the early 2020s). As for the study more broadly: Collaborator samples came from the United States, Italy and Spain and covered acute and convalescent phases of COVID-19. The prospective study material was composed of cDNA or gDNA derived from T cells, B-cell-depleted T cells, or PBMCs. Subjects who had been exposed to COVID-19, were actively infected with it, or had recovered from it provided the deeply sampled blood TCRbeta repertoires that made up the dataset. The repertoires were made available in a free public database intended to serve as a resource for research on the immune response to SARS-CoV-2. Samples were obtained from the ongoing ImmuneRACE study (first 160 participants) and from 1,000 to 1,500 subjects provided by 6 global collaborators. Nearly every sample came with metadata listing a de-identified subject ID, COVID-19 status, age in years and sex. Where available, HLA class I and class II types were obtained from metadata supplied by the sample provider rather than from assay-based typing.

TCRbeta CDR3 regions were amplified from genomic DNA by means of the immunoSEQ Assay, a bias-controlled multiplex PCR. In the authors' own workflow: The number of nucleated cells in each sample was estimated by amplification of reference gene primers within the assay. To quantify the absolute abundance of each unique TCRbeta CDR3 rearrangement, sequence reads were collapsed and filtered. Productive Simpson clonality was computed per sample as the square root of Simpson's diversity index over productive rearrangements. Not all clones reach the TCRdb copy of this immuneACCESS table, which keeps in-frame sequences only. Checked studies attribute under half of the gap to unresolved V genes and leave the rest unexplained. V, J and clone size derive from that table, while D and trimming were established from the DNA sequence. The sample contains 110,000 to 150,000 clones, around 72% of them found a single time. 1.5% to 2.5% of the sample comes from the top ten.

Whole blood was collected in K2EDTA tubes by collaborating institutions according to the institutions' own protocols. For TCRbeta analysis, collaborators shipped samples as frozen whole blood, isolated PBMCs, or DNA extracted from either of those sample types. Points the paper makes about the study in general: The quantity of clinical and demographic metadata differed by source and by participant and was supplied without curation.

The source is a woman in her fifties or sixties with acute or convalescent COVID-19. The sequencing input was peripheral blood.

The CDR3 region has the sequence CASSLRERTTDTQYF. The DNA is as follows: TGTGCCAGCAGTTTGCGGGAGCGGACCACAGATACGCAGTATTTT. Recombination joined TRBV27 with TRBJ2-3, with 7 bases aligning to TRBD2. Counted from cysteine to phenylalanine, this CDR3 has 15 amino acids. The CDR3 DNA has 45 bases and is translated from base 1. The germline V gene (reference sequence) gives CDR1 as MNHEY and CDR2 as SMNVEV. Here V drops 3 bases and J drops 2 bases, and the junction holds 5 bases not matched to any gene.